What follows are 19 T cell receptor beta chains derived from one specimen sequenced in a study of HIV-infected patients and healthy controls. The repertoire came from unfractionated whole blood and reflected all unsorted peripheral T cells. 450 to 600 ng RNA was reverse transcribed with alpha and beta constant-region primers. Using multiplexing indices, alpha and beta chain libraries were generated apart by chain-specific third strand synthesis. Using its own MiXCR run on the 5' RACE reads, TCRdb lists one record per CDR3 protein. The sample consists of 10,000 to 15,000 distinct CDR3 sequences, around a tenth of them appearing once. Sequenced material: blood, taken before antiretroviral therapy. The receptors shown here come from an adult with HIV infection. The donor label of this sample is uncertain.

This clonotype was counted ten times or more. The chain has TRBV10-3 and TRBJ1-5; no clear D. The CDR3 has 14 residues. The V end lost 6 bases, the J end lost 1 base, and 10 bases lay between the germline ends. Germline V gene data show CDR1 as ENHRY and CDR2 as SYGVKD. The CDR3 is CAISDAGSNQPQHF. In DNA form, the CDR3 reads TGTGCCATCAGCGACGCGGGAAGCAATCAGCCCCAGCATTTT.

This clonotype was detected ten times or more. The V and J genes are TRBV7-9 and TRBJ1-5; tentatively, D is TRBD1 (5 bases). CDR1 is SEHNR and CDR2 is FQNEAQ in the germline V gene (reference sequence). The CDR3 contains 18 residues. V was pared by 0 bases and J by 2 bases, with 17 bases between. CDR3 loop: CASSLALTRDLGNQPQHF. As DNA, the CDR3 is TGTGCCAGCAGCTTAGCTCTGACCAGGGATCTTGGCAATCAGCCCCAGCATTTT.

This clonotype came up many times. The chain is built from TRBV12-3 or TRBV12-4 and TRBJ2-1, with 9 bases matching TRBD1. V was pared by 6 bases and J by 4 bases, with 7 bases of the junction left unmatched. CDR3 length equals 15 residues. As DNA, the CDR3 is TGTGCCAGCAGGGTGGGACAGGGAGTTTACAATGAGCAGTTCTTC. The encoded protein is CASRVGQGVYNEQFF.

This clonotype was seen only a few times. This rearrangement joins TRBV11-2 to TRBJ2-1; D possibly corresponds to TRBD1 (7 bases). Germline V gene sequence: CDR1 SGHAT, CDR2 FQNNGV. Between the trimmed V and J ends, which lost 5 bases and 3 bases, there was a span of 20 bases. This CDR3 region has 17 residues. This chain's CDR3 is CASSGGGWEEVYNEQFF. CDR3 coding DNA: TGTGCCAGCAGCGGAGGGGGCTGGGAAGAGGTCTACAATGAGCAGTTCTTC.

This clonotype was recorded at least ten times. V gene TRBV7-2 combines with J gene TRBJ2-3; D not certain. This CDR3 has 12 residues. Trimming took off 5 bases at V and 2 bases at J, with 5 bases between the two ends. Germline V gene data show CDR1 as SGHTA and CDR2 as FQGNSA. The CDR3, as DNA: TGTGCCAGCAGCGTGTACACAGATACGCAGTATTTT. Amino acid sequence: CASSVYTDTQYF.

This clonotype was seen ten or more times. V usage is TRBV7-2 and J usage is TRBJ2-5; 8 bases line up with TRBD2. The CDR3 runs to 14 residues. The junction had 3 bases not matched to a gene; V was cut back by 1 base and J by 5 bases. In germline, CDR1 is SGHTA, CDR2 FQGNSA. CDR3 bases: TGTGCCAGCAGCTTAGATAGCGGGGCTGAGACCCAGTACTTC. Amino acid sequence: CASSLDSGAETQYF.

There are many counts of this clonotype. The chain has TRBV12-3 or TRBV12-4 and TRBJ2-6; a weak D match, TRBD2 (6 bases). The CDR3 is 15 amino acids. V gave up 7 bases and J gave up 2 bases, with 12 bases separating them. CDR3 in DNA: TGTGCCAGCATCCTCTCGGGGGCTGGGGCCAACGTCCTGACTTTC. Amino acid sequence: CASILSGAGANVLTF.

This sequence joins TRBV10-1 and TRBJ2-1; 10 bases agree with TRBD2. The CDR3 totals 19 residues. V dropped 4 bases and J dropped 5; count of bases not matched to a gene: 17. The germline gives CDR1 WNHNN, CDR2 SYGVQD (reference sequence). For the CDR3, the DNA is TGCGCCAGCAGTGGGAGGCTAGCGGGAGTCGGAGGAAAGAACAATGAGCAGTTCTTC. Translating gives CASSGRLAGVGGKNNEQFF.

This clonotype was detected ten times or more. The chain couples TRBV6-6 to TRBJ1-1; 8 positions match TRBD1. The CDR3 loop spans 12 amino acids. The germline CDR1 and CDR2 sequences are MNHNY and SVGAGI (reference sequence). The J segment lost 8 bases and the V segment lost 2 bases, leaving 1 base of the junction unmatched. The CDR3 is CASSYGTGEAFF. CDR3 DNA sequence: TGTGCCAGCAGTTACGGGACAGGAGAAGCTTTCTTT.

In its sample, this clonotype ranks as medium-sized. This chain links TRBV7-6 with TRBJ2-1; D unresolved. CDR3 length: 15 residues. Trimming removed 4 bases at V and 5 bases at J, with 15 bases between. Germline V gene sequence: CDR1 SGHVS, CDR2 FNYEAQ. The CDR3, as DNA: TGTGCCAGCAGCTACCAGCAGGCTAAAAACAATGAGCAGTTCTTC. This encodes CASSYQQAKNNEQFF.

The chain links TRBV7-9 to TRBJ1-1; tentative D call: TRBD1 (5 bases). V shed 1 base and J shed 3 bases, with 27 bases lying between them. This CDR3 comprises 20 residues. Germline lookup yields CDR1 SEHNR and CDR2 FQNEAQ (reference sequence). CDR3 loop: CASSLDFSTRRGDPHTEAFF. For the CDR3, the DNA is TGTGCCAGCAGCTTAGACTTTTCTACTAGGAGGGGCGACCCCCACACTGAAGCTTTCTTT.

V and J are TRBV6-1 and TRBJ1-1, with TRBD1 as a possible D gene (5 bases). The CDR3 is 15 amino acids. Per the germline V gene, CDR1 is MNHNS and CDR2 is SASEGT. V shed 6 bases and J shed 0 bases, with 14 bases lying between them. Written as DNA, the CDR3 is TGTGCCAGCAGAGTTGACAGAAACATGAACACTGAAGCTTTCTTT. It yields the protein CASRVDRNMNTEAFF.

This rearrangement joins TRBV20-1 to TRBJ1-6; D is possibly TRBD1 (5 bases). CDR3 length: 15 amino acids. Germline CDR1 DFQATT, CDR2 SNEGSKA (reference sequence). V was clipped by 3 bases and J by 0 bases, with 9 bases between them. In DNA, the CDR3 is TGCAGTGCTAGCTCAGGGAGCTCCTATAATTCACCCCTCCACTTT. Protein: CSASSGSSYNSPLHF.

This clonotype was detected ten times or more. The chain links TRBV27 to TRBJ2-1; D unresolved. V lost 6 bases to trimming and J lost 3 bases, with 18 bases between them. The germline V gene has CDR1 MNHEY and CDR2 SMNVEV (reference sequence). CDR3 size: 16 residues. Here the CDR3 DNA reads TGTGCCAGCAGCTTACAAGTCGGTACCTACTACAATGAGCAGTTCTTC. As protein: CASSLQVGTYYNEQFF.

This clonotype was seen at least ten times. The V and J genes are TRBV11-2 and TRBJ1-1; D is uncertain. CDR3 length: 13 residues. V lost 5 bases and J 1 base, leaving 8 bases between the germline ends. Germline CDR1 SGHAT, CDR2 FQNNGV. The CDR3 here is CASSLTENTEAFF. CDR3 bases: TGTGCCAGCAGCCTGACGGAGAACACTGAAGCTTTCTTT.

This clonotype showed up many times. This rearrangement joins TRBV7-2 to TRBJ1-1; D call uncertain. This CDR3 comprises 13 residues. CDR1 and CDR2 (germline): SGHTA, FQGNSA. V was clipped by 3 bases and J by 6 bases, with 11 bases between them. In nucleotides, the CDR3 is TGTGCCAGCAGCTTGGAAGGTGGGGCTGAAGCTTTCTTT. The encoded protein is CASSLEGGAEAFF.

This clonotype was detected many times. The chain has TRBV7-2 and TRBJ2-5; the D call may be TRBD1 or TRBD2 (5 bases each). V lost 0 bases and J lost 5, with 13 bases in between. This CDR3 region has 15 residues. The germline V gene encodes CDR1 SGHTA and CDR2 FQGNSA. The CDR3 nucleotides are TGTGCCAGCAGCTTAGCGTTCAGGGCGGGTGAGACCCAGTACTTC. Translating gives CASSLAFRAGETQYF.

The genes are TRBV19 and TRBJ1-1; the D is unclear. Deletions cut 6 bases from V and 2 bases from J, with 10 bases between. The CDR3 has 13 amino acids. Germline values: CDR1 LNHDA, CDR2 SQIVND (reference sequence). CDR3 sequence: CASSWEFNTEAFF. As DNA, the CDR3 is TGTGCCAGTAGCTGGGAATTTAACACTGAAGCTTTCTTT.

In its sample, this clonotype was seen many times. The rearrangement uses TRBV5-1 and TRBJ1-6; 7 nucleotides match TRBD1. V was clipped by 4 bases and J by 7 bases; unmatched bases: 5. Germline loops: CDR1 SGHRS, CDR2 YFSETQ. This CDR3 contains 14 residues. CDR3 amino acids: CASSLDRENSPLHF. The CDR3 DNA reads TGCGCCAGCAGCCTCGACAGGGAGAATTCACCCCTCCACTTT. Variable domain in full (rest from reference TRBV5-1 and TRBJ1-6): KAGVTQTPRYLIKTRGQQVTLSCSPISGHRSVSWYQQTPGQGLQFLFEYFSETQRNKGNFPGRFSGRQFSNSRSEMNVSTLELGDSALYLCASSLDRENSPLHFGNGTRLTVT.